This TCR beta chain was identified during a study of cytomegalovirus exposure and HLA in healthy donors. Notes on the study in general: Cytomegalovirus association was assigned to about 150 TCR beta chains. It was reportedly the case that the classifier diagnosed cytomegalovirus status with high specificity and sensitivity. Subsequent analysis revealed that first-cohort TCR clusters tended to co-occur in the roughly 120 validation repertoires.

The protocol was immunoSEQ multiplex PCR, while the TCRdb copy is restricted to in-frame clones and leaves out a portion. The sample has roughly 80,000 clones, roughly 94% seen once. For this clone: What it binds is unknown.

The donors were part of the validation cohort of 100 to 150 subjects. That cohort was separate from the first cohort, which comprised some 670 subjects. The sample taken for sequencing was PBMCs. The source is a woman between 18 and 29 years old in good health and CMV-seropositive.

CDR3 in amino acids: CASSLTGRREYGYTF. The CDR3 bases are TGTGCCAGCAGCCTGACAGGGCGCCGGGAATATGGCTACACCTTC. The V gene is TRBV27, the J gene TRBJ1-2; TRBD1 aligns across 7 bases. V lost 6 bases to trimming and J lost 5 bases; unmatched junction nucleotides: 12. The V gene's germline CDR1 is MNHEY and CDR2 SMNVEV (reference sequence). The CDR3 has 15 amino acids.